This T cell receptor (beta chain) was identified during a study of cytotoxic CD8 clonotypes in ibrutinib-treated CLL. Study-wide results and limits: Higher circulating CD8+ T-cell counts strongly accompanied higher baseline clonality, above age-matched healthy donors. Treatment saw public clonotypes, which were uncommon, either contract or stay stable.

A remark on this clone: The antigen remains undetermined.

Trimming cost V 1 base and J 0 bases; bases outside gene matches: 9. CDR1 and CDR2 (germline): LGHNT, FRNRAP. The CDR3 sequence is 18 residues long. The assay was immunoSEQ multiplex PCR, and TCRdb's table has in-frame clones only and misses some. The sample records fewer than 100,000 clones, around 83% being singletons. The source of this sequence is a human donor with chronic lymphocytic leukemia. Sequenced material: PBMCs, taken before ibrutinib treatment. The chain combines TRBV12-5 with TRBJ2-7, with 10 bases aligning to TRBD1. This chain's CDR3 is CASGLAILRDRGSYEQYF. CDR3 coding DNA: TGTGCTAGTGGTTTGGCCATCCTCCGGGACAGGGGCTCCTACGAGCAGTACTTC.